Following are 14 T cell receptor beta chains from one sample sequenced in a study of vaccination effects on CD4 cells after COVID-19. Antigen-specific CD4+ T cells were first expanded with viral peptide pools by the ViraFEST assay and only then sequenced. Following a roughly 11-day culture, CD4+ T cells were purified. This person caught SARS-CoV-2 sometime from March to December 2020, and PCR testing confirmed the infection. The antigens for these receptors are not known. Libraries were prepared by immunoSEQ multiplex PCR; TCRdb keeps only in-frame clonotypes and omits some of them. Of more than 20,000 clones in the sample, roughly 72% were seen once. The sequencing used CD4+ T cells from PBMCs cultured with SARS-CoV-2 spike peptides, collected before COVID-19 vaccination. All receptors derive from a human donor who had a prior SARS-CoV-2 infection.

This clone was detected only a few times. The chain carries TRBV6-2 or TRBV6-3 and TRBJ1-5; D is unresolved. Trimming shortened V by 2 bases and J by 4 bases, and 9 bases separated the two germline ends. The germline V gene has CDR1 MNHEY and CDR2 SVGEGT. CDR3 length: 14 amino acids. CDR3 DNA: TGTGCCAGCAGTTACACCTCTTGGAATCAGCCCCAGCATTTT. This sequence encodes CASSYTSWNQPQHF.

This chain connects TRBV21-1 to TRBJ1-5; whether TRBD1, the table's D call, matches the DNA was not checked. TRBV21-1 represents a pseudogene. This CDR3 has 18 residues. CDR3 amino acids: CASSKGGSGAGGNQPQHF. The DNA for the CDR3 is TGTGCCAGCAGCAAAGGAGGTAGTGGAGCAGGGGGCAATCAGCCCCAGCATTTT.

This chain joins TRBV12-3 or TRBV12-4 and TRBJ1-2; D gene ambiguous. The length of the CDR3 is 12 residues. The V gene lost 0 bases and the J gene lost 4 bases, with 3 bases spanning the gap. CDR3 amino acids: CASSLAGYGYTF. CDR3 DNA sequence: TGTGCCAGCAGTTTAGCAGGCTATGGCTACACCTTC.

The V call is TRBV25-1, the J call TRBJ2-3; tentatively, D is TRBD1 (6 bases). This CDR3 spans 14 amino acids. V lost 2 bases and J lost 12, with 18 bases in between. Germline loops: CDR1 MGHDK, CDR2 SYGVNS. This CDR3 is CASSERVRGTNQYF. In DNA form, the CDR3 reads TGTGCCAGCAGTGAACGGGTCAGAGGGACAAATCAGTATTTT.

The chain links TRBV11-2 to TRBJ2-2, with 14 bases aligning to TRBD2. The CDR3 extends over 15 amino acids. Germline CDR1 SGHAT, CDR2 FQNNGV. V lost 6 bases to trimming and J lost 8 bases; unmatched junction nucleotides: 5. The CDR3 is CASRQGLAGVGELFF. In nucleotides, the CDR3 is TGTGCCAGCAGACAGGGACTAGCGGGAGTTGGGGAGCTGTTTTTT.

This chain joins TRBV24-1 and TRBJ2-5, with D perhaps TRBD2 (5 bases). The CDR3 extends over 11 amino acids. V lost 5 bases to trimming and J lost 7 bases, with 7 bases between them. The germline V gene encodes CDR1 KGHDR and CDR2 SFDVKD. CDR3 amino acids: CATSGAGTQYF. CDR3 DNA: TGTGCCACCAGTGGGGCGGGGACCCAGTACTTC.

V and J are TRBV5-8 and TRBJ2-5; D gene ambiguous. The CDR3 has 13 amino acids. Trimming pared 7 bases from V and 5 bases from J, leaving 15 bases between. Looked up from germline, CDR1 is SGHTS and CDR2 is YDEGEE. CDR3 protein: CASWSFLRETQYF. The CDR3 DNA is TGTGCCAGCTGGTCCTTCCTCAGGGAGACCCAGTACTTC.

V gene TRBV18 combines with J gene TRBJ2-7; TRBD1 aligns across 7 bases. Unmatched junction bases numbered 2, after V lost 2 bases and J lost 1 base. CDR1 is KGHSH, CDR2 LQKENI, per germline. This CDR3 has 14 amino acids. CDR3 DNA: TGTGCCAGCTCACCAGGGACAGTATCCTACGAGCAGTACTTC. The encoded protein is CASSPGTVSYEQYF.

The table lists this clone with a few counts. J is TRBJ2-2 and V is TRBV19; D uncertain. Germline-derived CDR1 and CDR2 are LNHDA and SQIVND (reference sequence). The CDR3 has 13 residues. V was cut by 3 bases and J by 3 bases, with 5 bases left in between. CDR3 bases: TGTGCCAGTAGTATCGGGTACACCGGGGAGCTGTTTTTT. It is translated as CASSIGYTGELFF.

The chain combines TRBV4-2 with TRBJ2-1, with 11 positions matching TRBD2. CDR3 length equals 16 residues. Per germline, CDR1 LGHNA and CDR2 YNFKEQ. With V trimmed by 4 bases and J by 9 bases, 11 bases remained unmatched. The CDR3 spells CASSPRALAGGREQFF. The CDR3 nucleotides read TGTGCCAGCAGCCCACGGGCCCTAGCGGGAGGTCGTGAGCAGTTCTTC.

The chain recombines TRBV2 with TRBJ2-7, with 10 bases that match TRBD1. The CDR3 has 14 amino acids. CDR1 and CDR2 from the germline V gene are SNHLY and FYNNEI. Germline trimming cut 6 bases from V and 4 bases from J; bases unmatched to any gene: 6. The CDR3 loop reads CASRRDRGGYEQYF. CDR3 nucleotide sequence: TGTGCCAGCAGAAGGGACAGGGGAGGATACGAGCAGTACTTC.

The gene calls are TRBV6-2 or TRBV6-3 and TRBJ1-1, with 8 bases lining up with TRBD1. Germline CDR1 reads MNHEY; CDR2 reads SVGEGT. V lost 6 bases to trimming and J lost 4 bases; unmatched junction nucleotides: 13. The CDR3 runs to 16 residues. CDR3 sequence: CASSDPGGRWFTEAFF. The CDR3 coding sequence is TGTGCCAGCAGCGACCCAGGGGGCCGGTGGTTCACTGAAGCTTTCTTT.

V and J are TRBV5-1 and TRBJ2-5, with D possibly being TRBD2 (6 bases). Trimming cost V 2 bases and J 1 base, with 15 bases left between them. The CDR3 spans 16 residues. Germline V lookup: CDR1 SGHRS, CDR2 YFSETQ. CDR3 amino acids: CASSFGRGASQETQYF. The CDR3, as DNA: TGCGCCAGCAGCTTTGGACGCGGGGCAAGCCAAGAGACCCAGTACTTC.

The J gene is TRBJ1-4, the V gene TRBV7-2; 8 bases match TRBD1. Trimming took 6 bases from V and 5 from J; bases not matched to a gene: 5. The CDR3 sequence is 14 residues long. The germline CDR1 and CDR2 sequences are SGHTA and FQGNSA. The CDR3 DNA reads as TGTGCCAGCAGTAATGGACAGGGCAATGAAAAACTGTTTTTT. It codes for CASSNGQGNEKLFF.